The sequence of this T cell receptor (beta chain) was determined in a study of tissue T cells after allogeneic stem cell transplantation. Background on the study: Enrolled prospectively were adult allogeneic hematopoietic cell transplant recipients whose graft-versus-host disease was steroid-refractory. Of the grafts for graft-versus-host disease patients, four were unmodified and three CD34-selected.

The trim removed 4 bases at V and 11 bases at J, leaving 5 bases unmatched. Germline V gene sequence: CDR1 SGHTA, CDR2 FQGTGA. This CDR3 has 12 residues. Sequenced by immunoSEQ multiplex PCR; TCRdb stores in-frame clones only, minus some. The sample shows thousands of clones, approximately 80% of them seen only once. As regards this clone: Antigen unknown.

Whole-study results and caveats: The patient cohort was small and clinically heterogeneous, with limited sampling depth.

V and J are TRBV7-3 and TRBJ1-1; 9 bases are a match to TRBD1. This receptor was identified in a man aged 40-75 years who later had graft-versus-host disease after an allogeneic stem cell transplant. The sample was blood, taken before transplantation. The CDR3 loop reads CASSSSTGGAFF. The CDR3 DNA reads TGTGCCAGCAGCTCATCGACAGGGGGGGCTTTCTTT.